Each of the 2 T cell receptor beta chains below was sequenced from the same sample in a study of neurological immune-mediated disorders. TCRdb analysed the 5' RACE reads with MiXCR anew, one entry per CDR3 protein. Among approximately 74,000 distinct CDR3 sequences listed, roughly 9.5% were seen once. The specimen was PBMCs. Source of these receptors: a man aged 50-59 years in good health.

The sample holds many counts of this clonotype. The genes are TRBV25-1 and TRBJ2-5; D is ambiguous. The CDR3 has 14 amino acids. The V gene lost 4 bases and the J gene lost 1 base, with 10 bases spanning the gap. Germline V gene data show CDR1 as MGHDK and CDR2 as SYGVNS. CDR3 nucleotide sequence: TGTGCCAGCAGTGTCCTACAGAGCCAAGAGACCCAGTACTTC. It is translated as CASSVLQSQETQYF.

The table lists this clonotype with many counts. DNA of the CDR3: TGTGCCAGCAGCCAAGGACTAGAAGTGAACGAGCAGTACTTC. Its translation is CASSQGLEVNEQYF. The rearrangement joins TRBV3-1 to TRBJ2-7, with a weak D call TRBD2 (6 bases). This CDR3 is 14 amino acids long. V was trimmed by 1 base and J by 5 bases, leaving 12 bases between them. Looked up from germline, CDR1 is LGHDT and CDR2 is YNNKEL (reference sequence).